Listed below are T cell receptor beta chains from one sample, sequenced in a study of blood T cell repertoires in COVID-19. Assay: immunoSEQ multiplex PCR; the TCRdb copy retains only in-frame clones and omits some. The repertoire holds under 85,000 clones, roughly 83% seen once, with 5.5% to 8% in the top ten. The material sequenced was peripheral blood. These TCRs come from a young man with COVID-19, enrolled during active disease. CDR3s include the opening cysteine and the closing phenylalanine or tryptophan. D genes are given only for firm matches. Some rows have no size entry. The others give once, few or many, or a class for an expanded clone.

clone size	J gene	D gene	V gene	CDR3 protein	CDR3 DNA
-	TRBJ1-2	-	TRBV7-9	CASSRNANYGYTF	TGTGCCAGCAGCCGTAATGCTAACTATGGCTACACCTTC
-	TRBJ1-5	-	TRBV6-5	CASRSGVSQPQHF	TGTGCCAGCAGGTCGGGGGTTAGTCAGCCCCAGCATTTT
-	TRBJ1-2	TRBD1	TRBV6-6	CASSRQGDGYTF	TGTGCCAGCAGTCGACAGGGGGATGGCTACACCTTC
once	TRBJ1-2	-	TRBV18	CASSPPDTTGQGQRGYTF	TGTGCCAGCTCACCACCTGATACCACGGGTCAGGGCCAAAGAGGCTACACCTTC
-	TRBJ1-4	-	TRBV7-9	CASSLGMGGTGNEKLFF	TGTGCCAGCAGCTTAGGGATGGGAGGGACGGGTAATGAAAAACTGTTTTTT
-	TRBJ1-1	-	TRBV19	CASGRGETNTEAFF	TGTGCCAGTGGGAGGGGGGAAACGAACACTGAAGCTTTCTTT
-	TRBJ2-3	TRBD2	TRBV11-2	CASSFGGSLRTDTQYF	TGTGCCAGCAGCTTTGGCGGGAGCCTCCGCACAGATACGCAGTATTTT
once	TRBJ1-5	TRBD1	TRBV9	CASSVGTGGLRGNNQPQHF	TGTGCCAGCAGCGTAGGGACAGGGGGCCTGAGGGGTAACAATCAGCCCCAGCATTTT
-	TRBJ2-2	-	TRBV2	CASSDGGSNTGELFF	TGTGCCAGCAGTGACGGCGGGTCGAACACCGGGGAGCTGTTTTTT
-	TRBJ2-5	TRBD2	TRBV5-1	CASRPEAGGNRPQYF	TGCGCCAGCAGGCCCGAGGCGGGAGGGAACCGACCCCAGTACTTC
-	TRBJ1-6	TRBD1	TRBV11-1	CASTHGRGNSPLHF	TGTGCCAGCACCCACGGCAGGGGGAATTCACCCCTCCACTTT
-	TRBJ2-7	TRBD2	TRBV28	CASSLIVAGEEYEQYF	TGTGCCAGCAGTTTAATCGTAGCGGGAGAAGAATACGAGCAGTACTTC
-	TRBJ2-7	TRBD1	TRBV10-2	CASIQGVGPYEQYF	TGCGCCAGCATTCAGGGGGTAGGGCCCTACGAGCAGTACTTC
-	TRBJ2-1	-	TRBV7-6	CASSLLLLSTSNEQFF	TGTGCCAGCAGCTTACTTCTTCTGTCGACTAGCAATGAGCAGTTCTTC
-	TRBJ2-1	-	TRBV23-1	CASYNHLMAGNEQFF	TGCGCCAGCTACAACCACTTGATGGCGGGGAATGAGCAGTTCTTC
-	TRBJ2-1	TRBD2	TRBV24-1	CATSDGVTPTLAGKQFF	TGTGCCACCAGTGATGGGGTCACACCCACACTAGCGGGCAAGCAGTTCTTC
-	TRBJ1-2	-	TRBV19	CASSIEGGDLSGYTF	TGTGCCAGTAGTATAGAGGGAGGAGACCTCTCTGGCTACACCTTC
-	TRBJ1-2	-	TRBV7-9	CASSLERNYGYTF	TGTGCCAGCAGCTTAGAACGGAACTATGGCTACACCTTC
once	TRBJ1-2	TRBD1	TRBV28	CASSGGGTDYGYTF	TGTGCCAGCAGTGGCGGTGGGACAGACTATGGCTACACCTTC
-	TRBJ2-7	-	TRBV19	CASSIRGSDEQYF	TGTGCCAGTAGTATACGGGGAAGTGACGAGCAGTACTTC
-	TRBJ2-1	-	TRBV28	CASSLETGPYNEQFF	TGTGCCAGCAGTTTAGAAACAGGGCCCTACAATGAGCAGTTCTTC
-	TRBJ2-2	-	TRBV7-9	CASSSPGEMNTGELFF	TGTGCCAGCAGCTCTCCAGGGGAGATGAACACCGGGGAGCTGTTTTTT
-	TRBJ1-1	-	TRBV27	CASSLSWQAEAFF	TGTGCCAGCAGTTTATCCTGGCAGGCTGAAGCTTTCTTT
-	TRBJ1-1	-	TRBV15	CATSRDGGGTAFF	TGTGCCACCAGCAGAGATGGGGGAGGAACAGCTTTCTTT
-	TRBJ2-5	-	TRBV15	CATSRVQEEETQYF	TGTGCCACCAGCAGAGTGCAGGAGGAAGAGACCCAGTACTTC
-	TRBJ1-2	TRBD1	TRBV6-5	CASGPILQGAEGYTF	TGTGCCAGCGGGCCCATCCTACAGGGGGCGGAGGGCTACACCTTC
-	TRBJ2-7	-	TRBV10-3	CAVLGARDEQYF	TGTGCCGTCCTGGGGGCTAGGGACGAGCAGTACTTC
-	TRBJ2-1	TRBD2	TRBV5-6	CASSPLTSGRYNEQFF	TGTGCCAGCAGCCCCTTGACTAGCGGGCGCTACAATGAGCAGTTCTTC
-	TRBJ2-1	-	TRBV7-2	CASSQSGSSYNEQFF	TGTGCCAGCAGCCAAAGCGGCAGCTCCTACAATGAGCAGTTCTTC